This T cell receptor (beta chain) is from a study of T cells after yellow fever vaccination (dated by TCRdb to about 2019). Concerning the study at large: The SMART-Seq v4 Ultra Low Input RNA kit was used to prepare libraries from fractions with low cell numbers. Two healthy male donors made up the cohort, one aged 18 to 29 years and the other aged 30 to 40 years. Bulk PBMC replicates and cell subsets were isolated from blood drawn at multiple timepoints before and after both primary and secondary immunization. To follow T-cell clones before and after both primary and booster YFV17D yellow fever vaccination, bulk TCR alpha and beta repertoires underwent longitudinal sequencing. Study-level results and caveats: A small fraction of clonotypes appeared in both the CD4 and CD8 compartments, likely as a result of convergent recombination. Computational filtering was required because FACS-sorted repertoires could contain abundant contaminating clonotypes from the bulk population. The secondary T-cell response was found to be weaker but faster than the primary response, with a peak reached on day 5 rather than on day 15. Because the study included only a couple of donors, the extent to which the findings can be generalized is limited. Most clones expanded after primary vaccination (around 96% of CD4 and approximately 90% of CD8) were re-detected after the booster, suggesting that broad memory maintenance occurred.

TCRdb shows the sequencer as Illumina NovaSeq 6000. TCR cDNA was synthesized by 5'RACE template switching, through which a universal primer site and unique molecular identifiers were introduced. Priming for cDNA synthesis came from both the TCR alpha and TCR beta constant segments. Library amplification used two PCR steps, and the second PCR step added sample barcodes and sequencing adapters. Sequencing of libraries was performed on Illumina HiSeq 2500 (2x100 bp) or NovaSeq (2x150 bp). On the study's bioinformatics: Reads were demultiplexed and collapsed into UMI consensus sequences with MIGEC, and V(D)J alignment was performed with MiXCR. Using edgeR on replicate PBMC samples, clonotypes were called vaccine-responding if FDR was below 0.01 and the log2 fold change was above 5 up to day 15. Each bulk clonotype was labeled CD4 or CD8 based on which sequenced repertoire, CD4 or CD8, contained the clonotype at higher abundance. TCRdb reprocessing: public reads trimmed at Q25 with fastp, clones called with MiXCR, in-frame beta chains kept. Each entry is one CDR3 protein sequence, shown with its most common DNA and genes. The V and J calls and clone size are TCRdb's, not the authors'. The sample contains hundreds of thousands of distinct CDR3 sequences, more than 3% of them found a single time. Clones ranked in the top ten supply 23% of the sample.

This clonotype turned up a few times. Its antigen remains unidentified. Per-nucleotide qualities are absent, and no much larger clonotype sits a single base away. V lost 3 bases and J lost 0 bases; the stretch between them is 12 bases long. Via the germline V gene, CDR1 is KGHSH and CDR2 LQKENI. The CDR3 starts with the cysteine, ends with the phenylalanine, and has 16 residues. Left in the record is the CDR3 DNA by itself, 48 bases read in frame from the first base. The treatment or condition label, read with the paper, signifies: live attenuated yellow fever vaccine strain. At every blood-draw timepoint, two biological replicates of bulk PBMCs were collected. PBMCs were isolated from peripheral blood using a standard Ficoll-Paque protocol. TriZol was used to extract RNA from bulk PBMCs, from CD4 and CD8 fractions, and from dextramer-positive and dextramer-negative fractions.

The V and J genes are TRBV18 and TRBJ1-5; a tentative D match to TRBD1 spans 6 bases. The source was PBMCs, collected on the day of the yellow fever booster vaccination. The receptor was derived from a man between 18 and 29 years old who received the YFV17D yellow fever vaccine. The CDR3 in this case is CASSPGGFGSNQPQHF. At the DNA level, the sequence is TGTGCCAGCTCACCGGGGGGCTTTGGTAGCAATCAGCCCCAGCATTTT. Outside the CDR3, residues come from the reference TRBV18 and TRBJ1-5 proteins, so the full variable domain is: NAGVMQNPRHLVRRRGQEARLRCSPMKGHSHVYWYRQLPEEGLKFMVYLQKENIIDESGMPKERFSAEFPKEGPSILRIQQVVRGDSAAYFCASSPGGFGSNQPQHFGDGTRLSIL.